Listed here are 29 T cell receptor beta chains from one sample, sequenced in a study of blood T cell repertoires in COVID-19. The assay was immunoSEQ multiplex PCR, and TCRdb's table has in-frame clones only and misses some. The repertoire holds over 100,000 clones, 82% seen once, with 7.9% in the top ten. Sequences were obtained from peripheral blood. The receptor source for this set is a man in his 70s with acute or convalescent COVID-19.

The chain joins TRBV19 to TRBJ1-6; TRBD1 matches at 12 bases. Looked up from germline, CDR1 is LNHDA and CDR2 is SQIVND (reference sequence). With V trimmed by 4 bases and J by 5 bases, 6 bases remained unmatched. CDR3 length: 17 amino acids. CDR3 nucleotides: TGTGCCAGTAGTAGGGGACAGGGGGCTTCGGATAATTCACCCCTCCACTTT. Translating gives CASSRGQGASDNSPLHF.

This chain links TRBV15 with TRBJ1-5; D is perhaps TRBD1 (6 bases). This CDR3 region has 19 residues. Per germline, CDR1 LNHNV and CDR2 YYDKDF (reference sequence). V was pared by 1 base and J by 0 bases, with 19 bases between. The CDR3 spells CATSRGQGPYAYSNQPQHF. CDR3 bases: TGTGCCACCAGCAGAGGTCAGGGGCCGTACGCGTATAGCAATCAGCCCCAGCATTTT.

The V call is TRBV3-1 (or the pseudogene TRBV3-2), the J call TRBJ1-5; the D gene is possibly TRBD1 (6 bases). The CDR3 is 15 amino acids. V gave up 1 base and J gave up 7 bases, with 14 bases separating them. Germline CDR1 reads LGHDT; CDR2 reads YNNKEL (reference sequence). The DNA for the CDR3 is TGTGCCAGCAGCCAAGGAGCAGGGGTGAACCAGCCCCAGCATTTT. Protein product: CASSQGAGVNQPQHF.

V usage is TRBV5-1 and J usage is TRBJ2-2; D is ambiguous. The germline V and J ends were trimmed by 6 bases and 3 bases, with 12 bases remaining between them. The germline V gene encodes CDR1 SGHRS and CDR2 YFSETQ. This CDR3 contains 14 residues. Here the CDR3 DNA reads TGCGCCAGCAAGGATCAGGTAGACACCGGGGAGCTGTTTTTT. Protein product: CASKDQVDTGELFF.

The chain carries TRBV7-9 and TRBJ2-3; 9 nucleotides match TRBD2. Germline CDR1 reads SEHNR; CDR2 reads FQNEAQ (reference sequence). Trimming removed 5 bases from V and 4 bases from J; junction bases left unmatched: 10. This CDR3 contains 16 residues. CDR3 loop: CASSPGRGGQPDTQYF. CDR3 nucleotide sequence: TGTGCCAGCAGCCCCGGGCGGGGGGGCCAGCCAGATACGCAGTATTTT. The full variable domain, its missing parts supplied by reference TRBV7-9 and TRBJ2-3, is DTGVSQNPRHKITKRGQNVTFRCDPISEHNRLYWYRQTLGQGPEFLTYFQNEAQLEKSRLLSDRFSAERPKGSFSTLEIQRTEQGDSAMYLCASSPGRGGQPDTQYFGPGTRLTVL.

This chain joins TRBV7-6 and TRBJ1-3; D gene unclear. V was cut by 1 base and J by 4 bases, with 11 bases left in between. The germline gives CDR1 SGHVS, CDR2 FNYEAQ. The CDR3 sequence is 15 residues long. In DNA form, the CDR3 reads TGTGCCAGCAGCTTAGTAAACCCACAGGGAAACACCATATATTTT. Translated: CASSLVNPQGNTIYF.

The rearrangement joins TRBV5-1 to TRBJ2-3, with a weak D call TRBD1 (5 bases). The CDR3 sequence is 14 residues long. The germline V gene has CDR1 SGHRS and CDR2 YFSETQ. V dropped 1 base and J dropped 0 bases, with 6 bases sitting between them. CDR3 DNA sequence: TGCGCCAGCAGCTTGACAGGAAGCACAGATACGCAGTATTTT. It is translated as CASSLTGSTDTQYF.

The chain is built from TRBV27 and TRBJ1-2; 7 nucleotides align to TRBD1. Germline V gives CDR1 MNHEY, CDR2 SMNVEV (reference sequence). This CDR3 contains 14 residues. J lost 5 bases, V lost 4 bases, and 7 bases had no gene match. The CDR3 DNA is TGTGCCAGCAGTTCGCCAGGGACAGAGTATGGCTACACCTTC. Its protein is CASSSPGTEYGYTF.

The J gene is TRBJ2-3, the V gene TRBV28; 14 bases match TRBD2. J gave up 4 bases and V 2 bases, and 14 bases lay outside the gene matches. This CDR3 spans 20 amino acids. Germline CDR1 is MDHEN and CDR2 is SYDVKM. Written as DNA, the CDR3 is TGTGCCAGCAGTTTAATAACGGGACTAGCGGGGGTACCTAGGGCAGATACGCAGTATTTT. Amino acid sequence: CASSLITGLAGVPRADTQYF.

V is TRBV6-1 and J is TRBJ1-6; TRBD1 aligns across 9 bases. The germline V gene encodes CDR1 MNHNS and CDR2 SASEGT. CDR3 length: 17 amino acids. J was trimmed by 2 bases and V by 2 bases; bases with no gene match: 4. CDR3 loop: CASSEPQGATYNSPLHF. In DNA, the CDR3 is TGTGCCAGCAGTGAACCACAGGGGGCAACCTATAATTCACCCCTCCACTTT.

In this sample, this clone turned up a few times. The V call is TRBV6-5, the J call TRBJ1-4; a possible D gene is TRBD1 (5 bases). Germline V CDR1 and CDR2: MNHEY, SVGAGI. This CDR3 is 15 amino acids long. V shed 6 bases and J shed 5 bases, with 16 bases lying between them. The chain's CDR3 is CASRSNGALNEKLFF. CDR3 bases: TGTGCCAGCAGATCCAATGGGGCTCTCAATGAAAAACTGTTTTTT.

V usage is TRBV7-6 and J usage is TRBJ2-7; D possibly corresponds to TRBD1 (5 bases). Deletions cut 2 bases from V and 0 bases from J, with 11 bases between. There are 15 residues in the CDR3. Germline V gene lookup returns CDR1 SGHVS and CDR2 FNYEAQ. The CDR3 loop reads CASSLRPRGSYEQYF. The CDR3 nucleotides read TGTGCCAGCAGCTTAAGGCCAAGGGGCTCCTACGAGCAGTACTTC. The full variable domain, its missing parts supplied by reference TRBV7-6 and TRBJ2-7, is GAGVSQSPRYKVTKRGQDVALRCDPISGHVSLYWYRQALGQGPEFLTYFNYEAQQDKSGLPNDRFSAERPEGSISTLTIQRTEQRDSAMYRCASSLRPRGSYEQYFGPGTRLTVT.

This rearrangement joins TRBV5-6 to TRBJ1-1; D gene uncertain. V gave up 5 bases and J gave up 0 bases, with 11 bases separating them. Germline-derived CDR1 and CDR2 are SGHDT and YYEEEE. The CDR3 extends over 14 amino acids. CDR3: CASRSGGMNTEAFF. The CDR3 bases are TGTGCCAGCAGGTCAGGCGGGATGAACACTGAAGCTTTCTTT.

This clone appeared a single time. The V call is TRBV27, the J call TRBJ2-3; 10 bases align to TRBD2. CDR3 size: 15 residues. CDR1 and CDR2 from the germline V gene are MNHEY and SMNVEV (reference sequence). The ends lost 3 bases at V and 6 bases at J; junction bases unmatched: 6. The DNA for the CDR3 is TGTGCCAGCAGTTTCCTCGGGACTAGCGCGGATACGCAGTATTTT. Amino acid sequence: CASSFLGTSADTQYF.

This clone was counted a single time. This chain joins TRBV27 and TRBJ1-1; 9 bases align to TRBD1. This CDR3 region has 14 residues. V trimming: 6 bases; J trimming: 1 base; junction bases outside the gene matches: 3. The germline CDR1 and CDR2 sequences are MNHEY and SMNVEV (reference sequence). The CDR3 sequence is CASRTGGQNTEAFF. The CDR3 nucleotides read TGTGCCAGCAGGACAGGGGGGCAGAACACTGAAGCTTTCTTT.

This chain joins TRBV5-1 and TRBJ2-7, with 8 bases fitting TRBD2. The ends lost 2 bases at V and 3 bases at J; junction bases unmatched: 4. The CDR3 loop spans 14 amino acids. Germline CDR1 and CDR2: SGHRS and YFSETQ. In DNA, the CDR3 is TGCGCCAGCAGCTTTACGGCGGGGGGCTACGAGCAGTACTTC. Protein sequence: CASSFTAGGYEQYF.

The CDR3 DNA follows: TGTGCCAGCAGAATAGACAGGGTGGATAAGCAGTACTTC. Translation: CASRIDRVDKQYF. The chain carries TRBV28 and TRBJ2-7; TRBD1 matches 7 bases. J gave up 8 bases and V 6 bases, and 10 bases lay outside the gene matches. There are 13 residues in the CDR3. Germline CDR1 and CDR2: MDHEN and SYDVKM.

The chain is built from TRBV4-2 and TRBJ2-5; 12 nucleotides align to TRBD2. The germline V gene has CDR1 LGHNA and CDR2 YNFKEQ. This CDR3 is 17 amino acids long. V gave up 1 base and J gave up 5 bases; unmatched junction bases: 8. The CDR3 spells CASSQVWTSGTGETQYF. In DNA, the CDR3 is TGTGCCAGCAGCCAAGTCTGGACTAGCGGGACAGGTGAGACCCAGTACTTC.

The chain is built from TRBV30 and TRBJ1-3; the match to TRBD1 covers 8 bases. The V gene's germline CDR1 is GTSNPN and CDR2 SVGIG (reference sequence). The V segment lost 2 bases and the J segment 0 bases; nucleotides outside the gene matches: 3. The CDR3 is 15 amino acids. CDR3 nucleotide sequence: TGTGCCTGGAGTACCGGACAGGGCTCTGGAAACACCATATATTTT. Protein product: CAWSTGQGSGNTIYF.

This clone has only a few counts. The CDR3 loop reads CASSSTFHRANQPQHF. The CDR3 bases are TGTGCCAGCAGCTCGACCTTCCACAGGGCCAATCAGCCCCAGCATTTT. The chain joins TRBV7-8 to TRBJ1-5; D might be TRBD1 (6 bases). Germline CDR1 SGHVS, CDR2 FQNEAQ. V gave up 4 bases and J gave up 3 bases, with 16 bases separating them. This CDR3 has 16 amino acids.

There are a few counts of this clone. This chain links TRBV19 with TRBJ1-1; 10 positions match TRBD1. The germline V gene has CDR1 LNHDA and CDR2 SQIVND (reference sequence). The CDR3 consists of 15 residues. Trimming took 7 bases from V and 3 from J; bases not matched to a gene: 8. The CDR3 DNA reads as TGTGCCAGTAAAGGGACAGGGGTTTCGTACACTGAAGCTTTCTTT. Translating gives CASKGTGVSYTEAFF.

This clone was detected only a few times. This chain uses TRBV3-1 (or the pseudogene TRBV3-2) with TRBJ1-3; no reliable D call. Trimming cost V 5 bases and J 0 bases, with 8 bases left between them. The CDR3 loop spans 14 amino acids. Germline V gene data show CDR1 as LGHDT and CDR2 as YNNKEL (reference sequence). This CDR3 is CASSMAASGNTIYF. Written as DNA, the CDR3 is TGTGCCAGCAGCATGGCGGCCTCTGGAAACACCATATATTTT.

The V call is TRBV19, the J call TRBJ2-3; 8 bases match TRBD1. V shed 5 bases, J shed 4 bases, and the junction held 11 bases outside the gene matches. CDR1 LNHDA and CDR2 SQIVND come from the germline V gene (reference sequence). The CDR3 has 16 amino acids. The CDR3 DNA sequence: TGTGCCAGTAGTGGGGAACGGACAGGGAAAGCAGATACGCAGTATTTT. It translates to CASSGERTGKADTQYF.

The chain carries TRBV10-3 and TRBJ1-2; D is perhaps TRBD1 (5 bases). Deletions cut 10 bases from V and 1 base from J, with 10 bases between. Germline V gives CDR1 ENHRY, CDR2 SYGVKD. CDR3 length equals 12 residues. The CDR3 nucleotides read TGTGCCAACCGAGACAGTAACTATGGCTACACCTTC. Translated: CANRDSNYGYTF.

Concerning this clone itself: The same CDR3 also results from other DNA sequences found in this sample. CDR3 loop: CASSPGSGANVLTF. CDR3 nucleotides: TGCGCCAGCAGCCCAGGCTCTGGGGCCAACGTCCTGACTTTC. The V call is TRBV5-1, the J call TRBJ2-6; unclear D gene. Germline V gene lookup returns CDR1 SGHRS and CDR2 YFSETQ. The germline V and J ends were trimmed by 4 bases and 0 bases, with 5 bases remaining between them. This CDR3 spans 14 amino acids.

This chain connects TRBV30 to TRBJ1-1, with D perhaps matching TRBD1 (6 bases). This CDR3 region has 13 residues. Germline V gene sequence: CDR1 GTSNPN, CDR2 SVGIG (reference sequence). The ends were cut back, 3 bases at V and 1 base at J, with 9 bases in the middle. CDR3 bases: TGTGCCTGGAGGTCACAGGGGAACACTGAAGCTTTCTTT. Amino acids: CAWRSQGNTEAFF.

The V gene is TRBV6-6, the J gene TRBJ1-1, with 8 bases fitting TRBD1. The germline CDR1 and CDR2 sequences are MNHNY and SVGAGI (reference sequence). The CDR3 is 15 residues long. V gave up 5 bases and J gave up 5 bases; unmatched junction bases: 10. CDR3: CASSNQNRGRTEAFF. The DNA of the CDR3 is TGTGCCAGCAGTAACCAAAACAGGGGGAGGACTGAAGCTTTCTTT.

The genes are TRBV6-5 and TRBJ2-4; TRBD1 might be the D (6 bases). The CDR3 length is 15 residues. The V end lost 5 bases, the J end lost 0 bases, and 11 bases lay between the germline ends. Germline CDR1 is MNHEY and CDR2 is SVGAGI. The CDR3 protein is CASSLTGLAKNIQYF. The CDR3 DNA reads TGTGCCAGCAGTCTGACAGGTCTAGCCAAAAACATTCAGTACTTC.

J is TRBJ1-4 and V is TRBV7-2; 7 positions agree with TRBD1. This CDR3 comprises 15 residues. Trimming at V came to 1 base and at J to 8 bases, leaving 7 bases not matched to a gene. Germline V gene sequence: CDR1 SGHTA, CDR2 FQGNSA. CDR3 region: CASSLGATGWEKLFF. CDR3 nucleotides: TGTGCCAGCAGCTTAGGCGCGACAGGGTGGGAAAAACTGTTTTTT.